The T cell receptor beta chain described here comes from a study of cytomegalovirus exposure and HLA in healthy donors. Findings of the study overall: Reportedly, TCR beta sequences accurately predicted HLA-A and HLA-B alleles in most subjects. Indistinguishable V segments, including TRBV6-2 and TRBV6-3, were excluded. CMV serostatus was the sole immune exposure information available.

Comment on this clone: Its antigen is still unknown.

The CDR3 runs 15 residues. The germline V and J ends were trimmed by 8 bases and 5 bases, with 19 bases remaining between them. In germline, CDR1 is MDHEN, CDR2 SYDVKM. Primers for the PCR totalled 60 Vbeta and 13 Jbeta. Sequencing used immunoSEQ multiplex PCR; TCRdb keeps in-frame clones, though not all of them. The data hold about 120,000 clones, with around 75% observed a single time. The source material was PBMCs. The sequence came from a woman between 18 and 29 years old in good health and CMV-seronegative. V is TRBV28 and J is TRBJ1-5; tentatively, D is TRBD1 (5 bases). The CDR3 bases are TGTGCCAGCTCCCGGGGGGATTTCCCGGATCAGCCCCAGCATTTT. Its translation is CASSRGDFPDQPQHF. Drawing the rest from reference TRBV28 and TRBJ1-5, the complete variable domain is DVKVTQSSRYLVKRTGEKVFLECVQDMDHENMFWYRQDPGLGLRLIYFSYDVKMKEKGDIPEGYSVSREKKERFSLILESASTNQTSMYLCASSRGDFPDQPQHFGDGTRLSIL.